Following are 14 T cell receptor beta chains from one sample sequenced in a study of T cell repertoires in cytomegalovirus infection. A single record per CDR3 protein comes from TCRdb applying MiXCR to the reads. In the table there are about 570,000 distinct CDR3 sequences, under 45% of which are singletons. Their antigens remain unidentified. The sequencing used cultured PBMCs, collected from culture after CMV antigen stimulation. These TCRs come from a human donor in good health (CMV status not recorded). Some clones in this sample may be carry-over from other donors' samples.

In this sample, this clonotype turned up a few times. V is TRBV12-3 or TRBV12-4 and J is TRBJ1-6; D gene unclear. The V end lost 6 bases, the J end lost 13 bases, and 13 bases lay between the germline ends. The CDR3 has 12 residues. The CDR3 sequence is CASSSDLIPLHF. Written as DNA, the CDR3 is TGTGCCAGCAGCTCTGACCTAATCCCCCTCCACTTT.

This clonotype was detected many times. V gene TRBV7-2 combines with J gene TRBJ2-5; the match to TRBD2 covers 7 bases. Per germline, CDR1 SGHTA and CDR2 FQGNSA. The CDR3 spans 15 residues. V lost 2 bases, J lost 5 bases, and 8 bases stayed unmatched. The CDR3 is CASSLTGRARETQYF. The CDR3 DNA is TGTGCCAGCAGCTTAACGGGGAGGGCGAGGGAGACCCAGTACTTC.

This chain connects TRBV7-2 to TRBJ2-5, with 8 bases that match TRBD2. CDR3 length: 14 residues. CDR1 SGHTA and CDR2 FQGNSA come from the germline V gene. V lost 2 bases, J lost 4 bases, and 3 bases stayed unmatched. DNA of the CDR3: TGTGCCAGCAGCTTACTAGCGGGTACAGAGACCCAGTACTTC. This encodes CASSLLAGTETQYF.

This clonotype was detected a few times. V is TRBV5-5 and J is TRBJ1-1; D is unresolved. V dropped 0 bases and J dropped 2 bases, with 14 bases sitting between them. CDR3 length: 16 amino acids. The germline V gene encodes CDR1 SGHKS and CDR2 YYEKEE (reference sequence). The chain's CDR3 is CASSLVPEQLNTEAFF. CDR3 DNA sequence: TGTGCCAGCAGCTTGGTTCCAGAACAGCTAAACACTGAAGCTTTCTTT. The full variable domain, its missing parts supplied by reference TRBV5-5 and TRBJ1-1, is DAGVTQSPTHLIKTRGQQVTLRCSPISGHKSVSWYQQVLGQGPQFIFQYYEKEERGRGNFPDRFSARQFPNYSSELNVNALLLGDSALYLCASSLVPEQLNTEAFFGQGTRLTVV.

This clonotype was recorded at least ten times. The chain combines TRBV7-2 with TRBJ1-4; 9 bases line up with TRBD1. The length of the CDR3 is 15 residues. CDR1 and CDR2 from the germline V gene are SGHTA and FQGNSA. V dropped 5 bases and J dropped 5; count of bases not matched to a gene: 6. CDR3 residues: CASSGRTGENEKLFF. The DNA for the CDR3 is TGTGCCAGCAGCGGGCGGACAGGGGAAAATGAAAAACTGTTTTTT.

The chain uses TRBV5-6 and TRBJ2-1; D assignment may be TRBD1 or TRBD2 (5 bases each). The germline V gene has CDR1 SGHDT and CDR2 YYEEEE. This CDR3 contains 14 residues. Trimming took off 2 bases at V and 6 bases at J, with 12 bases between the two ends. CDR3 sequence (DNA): TGTGCCAGCAGCTTCGGGACGGGGCTCAATGAGCAGTTCTTC. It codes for CASSFGTGLNEQFF.

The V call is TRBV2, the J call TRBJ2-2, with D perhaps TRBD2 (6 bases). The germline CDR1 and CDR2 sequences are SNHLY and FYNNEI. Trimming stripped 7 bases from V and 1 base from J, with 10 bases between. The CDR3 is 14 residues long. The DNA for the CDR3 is TGTGCCAGCACAATAGCGGTGAACACCGGGGAGCTGTTTTTT. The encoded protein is CASTIAVNTGELFF.

Written as DNA, the CDR3 is TGTGCCAGCTCGGATAGAAGGAGCTCCTACGAGCAGTACTTC. Protein: CASSDRRSSYEQYF. The rearrangement links TRBV9 to TRBJ2-7; D gene unclear. This CDR3 has 14 amino acids. Looked up from germline, CDR1 is SGDLS and CDR2 is YYNGEE. The germline V and J ends were trimmed by 7 bases and 0 bases, with 14 bases remaining between them.

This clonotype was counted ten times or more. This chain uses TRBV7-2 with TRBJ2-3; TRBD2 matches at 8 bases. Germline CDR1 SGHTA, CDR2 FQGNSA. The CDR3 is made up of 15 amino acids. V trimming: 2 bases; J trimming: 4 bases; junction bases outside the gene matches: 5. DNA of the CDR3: TGTGCCAGCAGCTTAATGGTTAGCGGGGCAGATACGCAGTATTTT. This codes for CASSLMVSGADTQYF. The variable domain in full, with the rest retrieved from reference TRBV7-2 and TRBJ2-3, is GAGVSQSPSNKVTEKGKDVELRCDPISGHTALYWYRQSLGQGLEFLIYFQGNSAPDKSGLPSDRFSAERTGGSVSTLTIQRTQQEDSAVYLCASSLMVSGADTQYFGPGTRLTVL.

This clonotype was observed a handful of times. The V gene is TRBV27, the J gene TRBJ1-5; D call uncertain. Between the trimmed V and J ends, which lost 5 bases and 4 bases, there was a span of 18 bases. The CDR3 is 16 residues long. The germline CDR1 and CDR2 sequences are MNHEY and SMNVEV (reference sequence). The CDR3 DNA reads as TGTGCCAGCAGTCACAAGTTATCTGTTACGAATCAGCCCCAGCATTTT. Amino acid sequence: CASSHKLSVTNQPQHF.

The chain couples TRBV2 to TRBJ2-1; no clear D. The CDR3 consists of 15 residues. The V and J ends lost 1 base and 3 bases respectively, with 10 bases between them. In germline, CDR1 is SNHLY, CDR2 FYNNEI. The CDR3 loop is CASSEETPGYNEQFF. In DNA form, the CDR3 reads TGTGCCAGCAGTGAAGAGACGCCAGGCTACAATGAGCAGTTCTTC.

CDR3 in DNA: TGCAGTGCTTACTCACAGGGTCTGAACACCGGGGAGCTGTTTTTT. Protein sequence: CSAYSQGLNTGELFF. The chain joins TRBV20-1 to TRBJ2-2; perhaps TRBD1 as D (6 bases). The V gene's germline CDR1 is DFQATT and CDR2 SNEGSKA (reference sequence). Trimming stripped 5 bases from V and 1 base from J, with 14 bases between. CDR3 size: 15 residues.

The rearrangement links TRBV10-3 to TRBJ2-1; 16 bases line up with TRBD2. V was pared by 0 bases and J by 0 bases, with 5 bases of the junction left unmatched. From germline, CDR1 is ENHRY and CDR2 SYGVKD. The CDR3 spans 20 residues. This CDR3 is CAISESPGLAGGRSYNEQFF. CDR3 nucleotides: TGTGCCATCAGTGAGTCTCCGGGACTAGCGGGAGGGCGCTCCTACAATGAGCAGTTCTTC.

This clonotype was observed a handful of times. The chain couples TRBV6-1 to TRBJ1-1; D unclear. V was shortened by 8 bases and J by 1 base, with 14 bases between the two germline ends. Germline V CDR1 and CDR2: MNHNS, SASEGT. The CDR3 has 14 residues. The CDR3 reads CASVGIFGNTEAFF. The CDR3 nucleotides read TGTGCCAGCGTCGGGATCTTTGGGAACACTGAAGCTTTCTTT.